The present T cell receptor beta chain was sequenced within a study of blood T cell repertoires in COVID-19. This table comes from immunoSEQ multiplex PCR, and its TCRdb copy is limited to in-frame clones, with some not included. Counted here are tens of thousands of clones, around 81% occurring once; the ten biggest clones make up more than 7%. The sample consisted of peripheral blood. The sequence derives from a man in his sixties with acute or convalescent COVID-19.

The CDR3 DNA follows: TGCGCCAGCAGCTTGTCAAGCGGGGGGAAGGGACGCACTGAAGCTTTCTTT. The encoded protein is CASSLSSGGKGRTEAFF. This rearrangement joins TRBV5-1 to TRBJ1-1, with a possible D match to TRBD1 (5 bases). CDR1 and CDR2 (germline): SGHRS, YFSETQ. The CDR3 has 17 residues. V was pared by 1 base and J by 4 bases, with 20 bases between.